These T cell receptor beta chains were read from a single sample in a study of cytotoxic CD8 clonotypes in ibrutinib-treated CLL. Assay: immunoSEQ multiplex PCR; the TCRdb copy retains only in-frame clones and omits some. Among 110,000 to 150,000 clones listed, 70% to 80% were seen once. The input for sequencing was PBMCs, taken after 24 months of ibrutinib treatment. The receptor set was obtained from a human donor with chronic lymphocytic leukemia. CDR3s include the opening cysteine and the closing phenylalanine or tryptophan. A D gene is named only where the DNA matches it firmly. For some rows the clone size is stated as once, few or many, or as a class when expanded; others skip it.

NA,NA,TRBJ2-7,TRBV28,CASSDPGRAAYEQYF,TGTGCCAGCAGCGACCCAGGGAGAGCGGCCTACGAGCAGTACTTC
once,NA,TRBJ1-2,TRBV5-1,CASSLWAGIGYGYTF,TGCGCCAGCAGCTTGTGGGCAGGGATTGGTTATGGCTACACCTTC
many,NA,TRBJ1-5,TRBV7-8,CASSLGGMRDPNQPQHF,TGTGCCAGCAGCTTAGGGGGGATGCGAGACCCCAATCAGCCCCAGCATTTT
NA,NA,TRBJ2-3,TRBV12-2,CASRRGADTQYF,TGTGCAAGTCGCCGGGGGGCGGATACGCAGTATTTT
NA,NA,TRBJ2-3,TRBV5-8,CASSLPGTTDTQYF,TGTGCCAGCAGCCTCCCGGGGACCACAGATACGCAGTATTTT
NA,NA,TRBJ2-5,TRBV11-1,CASSRDGDGETQYF,TGTGCCAGCAGCCGGGACGGGGACGGGGAGACCCAGTACTTC
NA,NA,TRBJ2-2,TRBV7-9,CASSLVGRGTGELFF,TGTGCCAGCAGCTTAGTCGGCAGGGGCACCGGGGAGCTGTTTTTT
NA,NA,TRBJ2-6,TRBV2,CASRSGSGANVLTF,TGTGCCAGCCGCAGCGGCTCTGGGGCCAACGTCCTGACTTTC
NA,TRBD1,TRBJ2-5,TRBV29-1,CSADGTGGETQYF,TGCAGCGCCGACGGGACAGGGGGGGAGACCCAGTACTTC
many,TRBD1,TRBJ1-1,TRBV2,CASSQGEETEAFF,TGTGCCAGCAGTCAGGGGGAGGAGACTGAAGCTTTCTTT
few,TRBD2,TRBJ2-3,TRBV7-3,CASSLTVAGGDTQYF,TGTGCCAGCAGCTTAACGGTGGCGGGAGGAGATACGCAGTATTTT
NA,NA,TRBJ2-7,TRBV18,CASSPRRDYEQYF,TGTGCCAGCTCACCACGGCGGGACTACGAGCAGTACTTC
few,NA,TRBJ2-1,TRBV27,CASSLSRASSYNEQFF,TGTGCCAGCAGTTTATCCCGGGCGAGCTCCTACAATGAGCAGTTCTTC
once,TRBD1,TRBJ1-1,TRBV30,CAWTQGAAGDMNTEAFF,TGTGCCTGGACCCAGGGGGCGGCAGGGGACATGAACACTGAAGCTTTCTTT
NA,NA,TRBJ2-1,TRBV7-6,CASTNPGPNEQFF,TGTGCCAGCACCAATCCCGGGCCCAATGAGCAGTTCTTC
NA,NA,TRBJ2-3,TRBV6-5,CASRDAGSTDTQYF,TGTGCCAGCAGAGACGCAGGGAGCACAGATACGCAGTATTTT
NA,NA,TRBJ2-7,TRBV6-6,CATRGASYEQYF,TGTGCCACCCGAGGGGCCTCCTACGAGCAGTACTTC